This entry lists 26 T cell receptor beta chains sequenced from one sample in a study of T cell clonality in common variable immunodeficiency. The protocol was immunoSEQ multiplex PCR, while the TCRdb copy is restricted to in-frame clones and leaves out a portion. The sample presents more than 35,000 clones, none singletons. The sample was peripheral blood mononuclear cells. The receptors were gathered from a person aged 18 to 70 in good health.

About this clone: The read is 3 residues too short to cover the CDR3 end, so that end is filled in from the germline J gene. The rearrangement joins TRBV7-2 to TRBJ1-2, with 11 bases that match TRBD1. Per germline, CDR1 SGHTA and CDR2 FQGNSA. The CDR3 consists of 15 residues. The chain's CDR3 is CASSLGGQGAGDYTF. The sequenced CDR3 bases are TGTGCCAGCAGCTTAGGTGGACAGGGGGCTGGAGAC.

This clone came up many times. The CDR3 end is not reached by the read, which stops 3 residues before it; the germline J gene fills it in. The gene calls are TRBV18 and TRBJ2-3; 8 nucleotides agree with TRBD1. J lost 0 bases, V lost 8 bases, and 7 bases had no gene match. Germline V gene lookup returns CDR1 KGHSH and CDR2 LQKENI. The CDR3 has 15 amino acids. The CDR3 sequence: CASPSWDRSTDTQYF. The sequenced part of the CDR3 DNA is TGTGCCAGCCCCTCGTGGGACAGGAGCACAGATACG.

This clone is medium-sized (0.01 to 0.1%) by share. The read comes to an end 3 residues before the CDR3 does, leaving the germline J gene to fill in the end. The chain combines TRBV16 with TRBJ1-2, with a tentative D call TRBD1 (5 bases). V shed 2 bases and J shed 3 bases, with 10 bases lying between them. This CDR3 region has 14 residues. CDR1 is KGHSY, CDR2 FQNENV, per germline. CDR3 DNA (partial): TGTGCCAGCAGCCAAGAATCAGGGTACTATGGC. Encoded protein: CASSQESGYYG. The whole CDR3 is CASSQESGYYGYTF. The full variable domain, in which reference TRBV16 and TRBJ1-2 provide the parts outside the CDR3, is GEEVAQTPKHLVRGEGQKAKLYCAPIKGHSYVFWYQQVLKNEFKFLISFQNENVFDETGMPKERFSAKCLPNSPCSLEIQATKLEDSAVYFCASSQESGYYGYTFGSGTRLTVV.

This clone has at least ten counts. The read terminates 3 residues before the CDR3 end, so the remaining end is supplied by the germline J gene. V and J are TRBV13 and TRBJ2-3; D gene ambiguous. This CDR3 is 12 amino acids long. Germline CDR1 PRHDT, CDR2 FYEKMQ (reference sequence). Trimming stripped 10 bases from V and 4 bases from J, with 12 bases between. The CDR3 reads CATQMLADTQYF. CDR3 bases read: TGTGCCACCCAGATGTTGGCAGATACG.

This clone was counted ten times or more. Coverage ceases 3 residues before the CDR3 finishes, and the germline J gene fills in the end. The V call is TRBV9, the J call TRBJ2-7; 10 nucleotides line up with TRBD2. The germline V gene encodes CDR1 SGDLS and CDR2 YYNGEE. The CDR3 length is 14 residues. J was trimmed by 5 bases and V by 1 base; bases with no gene match: 3. Here the CDR3 reads CASSVSGRADEQYF. Partial CDR3 DNA: TGTGCCAGCAGCGTAAGCGGGAGGGCCGACGAG.

This clone was observed many times. The read finishes 3 residues shy of the CDR3 end, and the germline J gene is used to complete it. The V call is TRBV19, the J call TRBJ1-2; TRBD1 might be the D (5 bases). The CDR3 covers 13 residues. The germline gives CDR1 LNHDA, CDR2 SQIVND (reference sequence). The DNA read from the CDR3 is TGTGCCAGTAGTACCCAGGGAGTTAGGGGC. Translation gives CASSTQGVRG. The entire CDR3 protein is CASSTQGVRGYTF. The variable domain in full, completed from reference TRBV19 and TRBJ1-2, reads DGGITQSPKYLFRKEGQNVTLSCEQNLNHDAMYWYRQDPGQGLRLIYYSQIVNDFQKGDIAEGYSVSREKKESFPLTVTSAQKNPTAFYLCASSTQGVRGYTFGSGTRLTVV.

This clone appeared many times. The chain's CDR3 is CSARLQGPQDEQFF. CDR3 bases read: TGCAGTGCTAGGCTTCAGGGCCCTCAGGATGAG. The chain carries TRBV20-1 and TRBJ2-1, with a possible D match to TRBD1 (5 bases). The CDR3 extends 3 residues past the end of the read, so its final part is completed from the germline J gene. The length of the CDR3 is 14 residues. V lost 3 bases, J lost 8 bases, and 17 bases lay in between. Germline V gives CDR1 DFQATT, CDR2 SNEGSKA (reference sequence).

This clone was detected ten times or more. The read finishes 3 residues shy of the CDR3 end, and the germline J gene is used to complete it. V usage is TRBV9 and J usage is TRBJ2-3, with a possible D match to TRBD2 (6 bases). The CDR3 runs to 15 residues. Trimming removed 3 bases at V and 0 bases at J, with 11 bases between. Germline CDR1 is SGDLS and CDR2 is YYNGEE. Incomplete CDR3 DNA: TGTGCCAGCAGCGAGCGGGTGTATAGCACAGATACG. It specifies CASSERVYSTDT. The whole CDR3 protein reads CASSERVYSTDTQYF.

Note on this clone: Read coverage stops 3 residues before the CDR3 terminus; the germline J gene supplies the remainder. The chain is built from TRBV20-1 and TRBJ2-7; 9 bases fit TRBD2. The ends lost 2 bases at V and 2 bases at J; junction bases unmatched: 7. This CDR3 has 15 amino acids. Germline CDR1 DFQATT, CDR2 SNEGSKA (reference sequence). The sequenced CDR3 bases are TGCAGTGCTAGACGCATAGCGGGAGCCACCTACGAG. It codes for CSARRIAGATYE. The whole CDR3 reads CSARRIAGATYEQYF.

This clone occurred many times. The read ends 3 residues shy of where the CDR3 ends; the end is completed using the germline J gene. The V gene is TRBV7-3, the J gene TRBJ2-5, with D possibly being TRBD1 (6 bases). Germline CDR1 reads SGHTA; CDR2 reads FQGTGA. The CDR3 is 15 residues long. V lost 2 bases, J lost 3 bases, and 13 bases lay in between. The CDR3 loop reads CASSLGTGSEETQYF. Partial CDR3 DNA: TGTGCCAGCAGCTTAGGAACAGGGTCGGAAGAGACC.

The table lists this clone with many counts. The read ends 3 residues shy of where the CDR3 ends; the end is completed using the germline J gene. The genes are TRBV5-6 and TRBJ1-2; D gene ambiguous. Germline CDR1 SGHDT, CDR2 YYEEEE. Trimming left V 0 bases short and J 4 bases short, with 4 bases between. The CDR3 runs 12 residues. The CDR3 bases that were read are TGTGCCAGCAGCTTGGACTTCTATGGC. This translates into CASSLDFYG. The complete CDR3 sequence is CASSLDFYGYTF.

This clone was recorded at least ten times. The CDR3 end is not reached by the read, which stops 3 residues before it; the germline J gene fills it in. J is TRBJ2-1 and V is TRBV5-1; 8 bases map to TRBD2. J lost 0 bases, V lost 4 bases, and 6 bases had no gene match. The CDR3 sequence is 16 residues long. CDR1 and CDR2 from the germline V gene are SGHRS and YFSETQ. The covered CDR3 bases are TGCGCCAGCAGCCTAATAGCGGGGAGCTCCTACAATGAG. This encodes CASSLIAGSSYNE. In full, the CDR3 reads CASSLIAGSSYNEQFF.

This clone has a count of ten or more. The read ends 3 residues before the CDR3 terminus; that terminus is restored from the germline J gene. The chain recombines TRBV7-2 with TRBJ1-2; 7 positions agree with TRBD1. Germline lookup yields CDR1 SGHTA and CDR2 FQGNSA. V was pared by 3 bases and J by 0 bases, with 4 bases of the junction left unmatched. This CDR3 region has 15 residues. Incomplete CDR3 DNA: TGTGCCAGCAGCTTGCATGGGACAGCTAACTATGGC. It translates to CASSLHGTANYG. The full CDR3 reads CASSLHGTANYGYTF. The full variable domain, rest sourced from reference TRBV7-2 and TRBJ1-2, is GAGVSQSPSNKVTEKGKDVELRCDPISGHTALYWYRQSLGQGLEFLIYFQGNSAPDKSGLPSDRFSAERTGGSVSTLTIQRTQQEDSAVYLCASSLHGTANYGYTFGSGTRLTVV.

This clone was counted at least ten times. The read ends 3 residues before the CDR3 terminus; that terminus is restored from the germline J gene. This rearrangement joins TRBV18 to TRBJ1-1; D gene uncertain. The CDR3 sequence is 14 residues long. V was cut by 3 bases and J by 1 base, with 9 bases left in between. Germline-derived CDR1 and CDR2 are KGHSH and LQKENI. CDR3 protein: CASSPAGGNTEAFF. CDR3 DNA, as far as it was read: TGTGCCAGCTCACCGGCAGGAGGGAACACTGAA.

Many counts were recorded for this clone. From the germline J gene comes the end of the CDR3, since the read stops 3 residues before it. The V and J genes are TRBV5-1 and TRBJ2-2, with 8 bases that match TRBD1. CDR1 and CDR2 (germline): SGHRS, YFSETQ. The CDR3 runs to 16 residues. Trimming took 4 bases from V and 2 from J; bases not matched to a gene: 7. Partial CDR3 DNA: TGCGCCAGCAGCCGCACCGGGACAGGTAACACCGGGGAG. It translates to CASSRTGTGNTGE. In full, the CDR3 is CASSRTGTGNTGELFF.

This clone was counted ten times or more. The read gets to within 3 residues of the CDR3 end, and the germline J gene fills in the rest. The V call is TRBV7-9, the J call TRBJ2-7; no reliable D call. Germline V gene data show CDR1 as SEHNR and CDR2 as FQNEAQ (reference sequence). The CDR3 extends over 11 amino acids. V dropped 8 bases and J dropped 2 bases, with 7 bases sitting between them. The part of the CDR3 DNA that was read is TGTGCCAGCGAGCAGGCCTACGAG. This sequence encodes CASEQAYE. The CDR3 in full is CASEQAYEQYF.

This clone was observed at least ten times. The read ends 3 residues before the CDR3 terminus; that terminus is restored from the germline J gene. The genes are TRBV9 and TRBJ2-3, with TRBD2 matching over 14 bases. Germline V lookup: CDR1 SGDLS, CDR2 YYNGEE. After removal of 3 bases from V and 1 base from J, the junction contained 13 bases not matched to a gene. The CDR3 runs 20 residues. The CDR3 DNA, read in part, is TGTGCCAGCAGCGAATCTCCCGGGACTAGCGGGAGAAGGGGCACAGATACG. Its translation: CASSESPGTSGRRGTDT. In full, the CDR3 reads CASSESPGTSGRRGTDTQYF.

This clone was counted ten times or more. Read coverage stops 3 residues before the CDR3 terminus; the germline J gene supplies the remainder. This chain joins TRBV7-2 and TRBJ2-1, with D unresolved. Deletions cut 1 base from V and 5 bases from J, with 6 bases between. Per the germline V gene, CDR1 is SGHTA and CDR2 is FQGNSA. The CDR3 has 13 amino acids. The CDR3 here is CASSLDLNNEQFF. CDR3 DNA, as far as it was read: TGTGCCAGCAGCTTAGACTTGAACAATGAG.

The sample holds many counts of this clone. The DNA ends 3 residues before the CDR3 does, and the rest of the CDR3 is filled in from the germline J gene. This chain joins TRBV7-9 and TRBJ2-3, with 7 bases aligning to TRBD2. Germline trimming cut 2 bases from V and 2 bases from J; bases unmatched to any gene: 4. The CDR3 runs to 15 residues. Germline CDR1 is SEHNR and CDR2 is FQNEAQ (reference sequence). The DNA read from the CDR3 is TGTGCCAGCAGCTTAATGGGGGGGAACACAGATACG. This codes for CASSLMGGNTDT. The whole CDR3 region reads CASSLMGGNTDTQYF.

This clone has a handful of counts. The DNA ends 3 residues before the CDR3 does, and the rest of the CDR3 is filled in from the germline J gene. The V call is TRBV16, the J call TRBJ2-4; D might be TRBD1 (5 bases). The length of the CDR3 is 14 residues. The germline V gene has CDR1 KGHSY and CDR2 FQNENV. The sequenced CDR3 bases are TGTGCCAGCAGCCAAGAATCAGGGTACTATGGT. It yields the protein CASSQESGYYG. The entire CDR3 reads CASSQESGYYGQYF.

This clone was recorded at least ten times. The read stops 3 residues short of the end of the CDR3; the missing end is completed from the germline J gene. The chain couples TRBV4-2 to TRBJ2-7; no definite D call. Germline CDR1 LGHNA, CDR2 YNFKEQ. The germline V and J ends were trimmed by 0 bases and 4 bases, with 13 bases remaining between them. The CDR3 length is 15 residues. The covered CDR3 bases are TGTGCCAGCAGCCAAGAGACCACAATGACTTACGAG. The encoded protein is CASSQETTMTYE. The whole CDR3 is CASSQETTMTYEQYF.

At least ten counts were recorded for this clone. The read terminates 3 residues before the CDR3 end, so the remaining end is supplied by the germline J gene. The V gene is TRBV7-6, the J gene TRBJ2-1; 13 bases fit TRBD2. The CDR3 is made up of 16 amino acids. J lost 8 bases, V lost 0 bases, and 4 bases had no gene match. Germline lookup yields CDR1 SGHVS and CDR2 FNYEAQ. CDR3 DNA, as far as it was read: TGTGCCAGCAGCTTAGCCGGACTAGCGGGAGTTGATGAG. This encodes CASSLAGLAGVDE. The full CDR3 sequence reads CASSLAGLAGVDEQFF. Full variable domain (outside the CDR3, taken from reference TRBV7-6 and TRBJ2-1): GAGVSQSPRYKVTKRGQDVALRCDPISGHVSLYWYRQALGQGPEFLTYFNYEAQQDKSGLPNDRFSAERPEGSISTLTIQRTEQRDSAMYRCASSLAGLAGVDEQFFGPGTRLTVL.

This clone appeared many times. Coverage ceases 3 residues before the CDR3 finishes, and the germline J gene fills in the end. The V gene is TRBV6-2 or TRBV6-3, the J gene TRBJ2-2; D is tentatively TRBD1 or TRBD2 (5 bases each). Trimming stripped 6 bases from V and 3 bases from J, with 14 bases between. CDR1 MNHEY and CDR2 SVGEGT come from the germline V gene. The CDR3 has 15 amino acids. The sequenced CDR3 bases are TGTGCCAGCAGCCCAGGGTCGAGGGACACCGGGGAG. Encoded protein: CASSPGSRDTGE. The full CDR3 sequence reads CASSPGSRDTGELFF.

Many counts were recorded for this clone. With the read ending 3 residues before the CDR3 end, the germline J gene is used to fill in that end. J is TRBJ1-6 and V is TRBV5-1; possible D gene TRBD1, 6 bases. V was cut by 0 bases and J by 4 bases, with 11 bases left in between. The CDR3 loop spans 16 amino acids. The germline V gene has CDR1 SGHRS and CDR2 YFSETQ. Partial CDR3 DNA: TGCGCCAGCAGCTTGGGGCAGGGGTTTTATAATTCACCC. It is translated as CASSLGQGFYNSP. The entire CDR3 protein reads CASSLGQGFYNSPLHF.

Many counts were recorded for this clone. The CDR3 end falls 3 residues outside the read, so it is completed with the germline J gene. The chain recombines TRBV29-1 with TRBJ1-4; 9 nucleotides align to TRBD1. V shed 3 bases and J 5 bases; nucleotides not matched to a gene: 1. Germline loops: CDR1 SQVTM, CDR2 ANQGSEA. CDR3 length equals 13 residues. The chain's CDR3 is CSVDGTGNEKLFF. Partial CDR3 DNA: TGCAGCGTTGATGGGACAGGGAATGAAAAA.

There are many counts of this clone. The read terminates 3 residues before the CDR3 end, so the remaining end is supplied by the germline J gene. The chain uses TRBV4-1 and TRBJ2-2, with a possible D match to TRBD1 (5 bases). The V gene lost 3 bases and the J gene lost 5 bases, with 7 bases spanning the gap. Germline V lookup: CDR1 MGHRA, CDR2 YSYEKL. This CDR3 region has 13 residues. CDR3: CASSHPGTGELFF. The covered CDR3 bases are TGCGCCAGCAGCCACCCAGGGACCGGGGAG.